This T cell receptor (beta chain) is drawn from a study of T cells in Graves' hyperthyroidism and ophthalmopathy. Template material for amplifying TCR beta CDR3 regions consisted of RNA transcripts. The TCR CDR3 was amplified in a first-round RT-PCR using the HTBI primer set. TCRdb re-derived calls from the multiplex PCR reads in MiXCR, one entry per CDR3 protein. Among approximately 430,000 distinct CDR3 sequences, 15% to 19% were seen once, and the ten largest hold just under 8%. Germline CDR1 LNHDA, CDR2 SQIVND (reference sequence). The CDR3 covers 14 residues. The V segment lost 3 bases and the J segment 3 bases; nucleotides outside the gene matches: 4. Aged 18 to 65, the patients had hyperthyroidism that was newly diagnosed and had lasted under 2 months. Study results and limitations: In simple terms, a model built on 13 V-J features told ophthalmopathy apart from stable hyperthyroidism.

This clonotype has ten or more counts. Its antigen is unknown. The chain uses TRBV19 and TRBJ2-7; 8 nucleotides agree with TRBD2. Material for sequencing was blood. This receptor was obtained from a woman in her late teens or twenties with Graves' hyperthyroidism. CDR3 bases: TGTGCCAGTAGTATCCGAGCGGGAGTCTACGAGCAGTACTTC. This sequence encodes CASSIRAGVYEQYF.